Presented here are 7 T cell receptor beta chains from one specimen sequenced in a study of early T cells in non-severe SARS-CoV-2 infection. MiXCR, applied by TCRdb to the 5' RACE reads, yields one record per CDR3 protein. The sample consists of more than 80,000 distinct CDR3 sequences, about an eighth of them appearing once. Sequencing was performed on whole blood. The receptors come from an adult who was a healthcare worker with PCR-confirmed SARS-CoV-2 infection or an uninfected control (not recorded which).

This clonotype has ten or more counts. The rearrangement uses TRBV29-1 and TRBJ2-1; TRBD1 agrees at 7 bases. V was pared by 6 bases and J by 8 bases, with 4 bases of the junction left unmatched. The CDR3 has 11 residues. Germline CDR1 and CDR2: SQVTM and ANQGSEA. The CDR3 is CSVEQGYEQFF. CDR3 DNA: TGCAGCGTGGAACAGGGGTATGAGCAGTTCTTC.

This clonotype was seen more than once but under ten times. The rearrangement uses TRBV20-1 and TRBJ1-1, with 8 bases identical to TRBD1. CDR3 size: 12 residues. V lost 6 bases, J lost 4 bases, and 4 bases stayed unmatched. Germline V CDR1 and CDR2: DFQATT, SNEGSKA (reference sequence). CDR3 bases: TGCAGTGCCGTACAGGGGGTCACTGAAGCTTTCTTT. Protein product: CSAVQGVTEAFF.

The chain links TRBV7-2 to TRBJ1-5; unclear D gene. CDR1 is SGHTA, CDR2 FQGNSA, per germline. The V end was cut by 4 bases, the J end by 5 bases, with 21 bases between. The CDR3 loop spans 17 amino acids. DNA for the CDR3: TGTGCCAGCAGCTACTCACCTAAGGAGAGGCCATATCAGCCCCAGCATTTT. Its translation is CASSYSPKERPYQPQHF.

The chain is built from TRBV21-1 and TRBJ2-6; the listed D gene, TRBD1, was not tested against the DNA. TRBV21-1 is annotated as a pseudogene. This CDR3 region has 21 residues. CDR3 amino acids: CASSMRRVWTVYLSGANVLTF. The DNA for the CDR3 is TGTGCCAGCAGCATGCGACGAGTGTGGACAGTATACCTTTCTGGGGCCAACGTCCTGACTTTC.

This clonotype was seen many times. This rearrangement joins TRBV3-1 to TRBJ2-1; D perhaps matches TRBD1 (5 bases). CDR1 and CDR2 (germline): LGHDT, YNNKEL (reference sequence). The CDR3 is 16 amino acids. The ends were cut back, 3 bases at V and 6 bases at J, with 18 bases in the middle. CDR3: CASSHAGSRRGNEQFF. The CDR3 nucleotides read TGTGCCAGCAGCCACGCAGGTTCCCGTAGGGGCAATGAGCAGTTCTTC.

The chain combines TRBV7-2 with TRBJ2-2; the D gene is possibly TRBD2 (5 bases). The CDR3 contains 18 residues. V lost 1 base and J lost 0, with 15 bases in between. Germline CDR1 reads SGHTA; CDR2 reads FQGNSA. Here the CDR3 DNA reads TGTGCCAGCAGCTTAGTTCGGGGAGCGGCCCCGAACACCGGGGAGCTGTTTTTT. Its translation is CASSLVRGAAPNTGELFF.

The chain carries TRBV5-1 and TRBJ2-7; the D is unclear. Trimming took off 8 bases at V and 2 bases at J, with 5 bases between the two ends. The CDR3 has 10 amino acids. CDR1 is SGHRS and CDR2 is YFSETQ in the germline V gene. In DNA form, the CDR3 reads TGCGCCAGTCCTGCCTACGAGCAGTACTTC. Translated: CASPAYEQYF.